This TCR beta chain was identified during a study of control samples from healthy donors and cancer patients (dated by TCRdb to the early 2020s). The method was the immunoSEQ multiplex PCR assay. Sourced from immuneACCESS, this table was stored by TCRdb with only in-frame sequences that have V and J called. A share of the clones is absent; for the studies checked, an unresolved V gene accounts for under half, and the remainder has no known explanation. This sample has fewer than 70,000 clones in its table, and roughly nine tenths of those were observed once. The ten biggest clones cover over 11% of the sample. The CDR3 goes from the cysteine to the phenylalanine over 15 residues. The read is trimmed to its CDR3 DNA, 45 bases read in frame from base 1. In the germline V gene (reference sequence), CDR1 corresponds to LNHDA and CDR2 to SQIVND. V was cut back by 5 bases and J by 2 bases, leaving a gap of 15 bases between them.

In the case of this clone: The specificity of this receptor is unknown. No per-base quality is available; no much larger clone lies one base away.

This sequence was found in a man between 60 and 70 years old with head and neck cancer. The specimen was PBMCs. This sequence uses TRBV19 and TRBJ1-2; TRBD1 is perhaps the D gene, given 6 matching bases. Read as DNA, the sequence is TGTGCCAGTAGTGAGGACAGCGTATTCAACTATGGCTACACCTTC. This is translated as CASSEDSVFNYGYTF.